The present T cell receptor (beta chain) was sequenced within a study of molecular identifiers for immune sequencing clone quantification. Notes on the study in general: Identical barcode-sharing TCR molecules could lead to underestimated sizes for highly expanded clones. It was shown that clones above 20 RNA copies held over 98% of effector molecules, but under 1% in naive cells. Spiked-in Jurkat TCR RNA corresponding to one cell was reported as detectable against 970,000 or so naive cells.

With 10%, 30% or 50% of RNA, about 20,000 to 1,000,000 naive CD8 T cells were sequenced. This clonotype showed up just a few times. Antigen unknown. Trimming took off 0 bases at V and 2 bases at J, with 11 bases between the two ends. This CDR3 contains 15 residues. The germline gives CDR1 LGHNT, CDR2 FRNRAP. TCRdb recomputed calls from the PCR reads with MiXCR, one row per CDR3 protein. The table lists about 510,000 distinct CDR3 sequences, over 20% of them singletons. The specimen was naive CD8+ T cells from blood, with Jurkat cell RNA spiked in. Documented subset: FACS-sorted CD8+CD4-CCR7+CD45RA+ naive T cells. This TCR came from a human donor in good health. Some libraries in this study had Jurkat cell RNA spiked in. This chain uses TRBV12-5 with TRBJ2-7, with D uncertain. This CDR3 reads CASGLVGQSPYEQYF. The CDR3 DNA reads TGTGCTAGTGGTTTGGTCGGCCAGTCCCCCTACGAGCAGTACTTC.